These 27 T cell receptor beta chains were all obtained from the same sample, sequenced in a study of cytomegalovirus exposure and HLA in healthy donors. The PCR contained 60 Vbeta and 13 Jbeta primers. TCRdb's copy holds only in-frame clones and misses some; the assay was immunoSEQ multiplex PCR. In the table there are about 130,000 clones, 65% to 85% of which are singletons. Material for sequencing was PBMCs. Every receptor here comes from a man aged 45-60 years in good health and CMV-seronegative.

This chain links TRBV7-2 with TRBJ2-1; 11 positions match TRBD2. After removal of 3 bases from V and 0 bases from J, the junction contained 4 bases not matched to a gene. The CDR3 contains 17 residues. The V gene's germline CDR1 is SGHTA and CDR2 FQGNSA. CDR3 nucleotide sequence: TGTGCCAGCAGCTTTCTAGCGGGAGGTAGCTCCTACAATGAGCAGTTCTTC. Translation: CASSFLAGGSSYNEQFF.

This clone occurred a few times. V is TRBV6-5 and J is TRBJ1-2, with a tentative D call TRBD1 (5 bases). The CDR3 has 11 residues. The germline V gene has CDR1 MNHEY and CDR2 SVGAGI. V lost 8 bases, J lost 4 bases, and 8 bases lay in between. CDR3 in amino acids: CASGAGYGYTF. In DNA form, the CDR3 reads TGTGCCAGCGGGGCAGGCTATGGCTACACCTTC.

This sequence joins TRBV28 and TRBJ2-7; D ambiguous. Germline V gene lookup returns CDR1 MDHEN and CDR2 SYDVKM. V lost 7 bases, J lost 2 bases, and 9 bases lay in between. This CDR3 spans 12 amino acids. CDR3 sequence reads: CASNGRPYEQYF. The CDR3 nucleotides are TGTGCCAGCAACGGCAGGCCCTACGAGCAGTACTTC.

About this clone itself: Other DNA sequences in the same sample also yield this CDR3. The chain carries TRBV18 and TRBJ1-1, with 9 positions matching TRBD1. With 3 bases clipped from V and 2 bases from J, the junction kept 4 bases outside the gene matches. From germline, CDR1 is KGHSH and CDR2 LQKENI. The CDR3 is 15 residues long. The CDR3 loop reads CASSPGQGPNTEAFF. CDR3 DNA: TGTGCCAGCTCACCGGGACAGGGTCCCAACACTGAAGCTTTCTTT.

The chain employs TRBV2 and TRBJ2-7, with D unresolved. The CDR3 is 14 residues long. V was clipped by 2 bases and J by 1 base, with 9 bases between them. Germline V gene lookup returns CDR1 SNHLY and CDR2 FYNNEI. This CDR3 reads CASSEIVQSYEQYF. The CDR3 nucleotides read TGTGCCAGCAGTGAAATCGTACAGTCCTACGAGCAGTACTTC.

The chain recombines TRBV4-1 with TRBJ1-2, with no clear D. Germline-derived CDR1 and CDR2 are MGHRA and YSYEKL. This CDR3 is built from 13 residues. V lost 1 base and J 8 bases, leaving 11 bases between the germline ends. CDR3 amino acids: CASSQVLEWGYTF. CDR3 DNA sequence: TGCGCCAGCAGCCAAGTTCTTGAGTGGGGCTACACCTTC.

This rearrangement joins TRBV6-5 to TRBJ2-7; D not resolved. V was clipped by 5 bases and J by 2 bases, with 16 bases between them. The germline gives CDR1 MNHEY, CDR2 SVGAGI. This CDR3 comprises 15 residues. The CDR3 loop reads CASSPDWSTAYEQYF. The DNA for the CDR3 is TGTGCCAGCAGTCCCGACTGGAGTACTGCCTACGAGCAGTACTTC.

The V gene is TRBV2, the J gene TRBJ2-3; 7 nucleotides align to TRBD2. The CDR3 totals 15 residues. The V gene end was trimmed by 5 bases and the J gene end by 1 base; junction bases not matched to a gene: 6. Germline CDR1 reads SNHLY; CDR2 reads FYNNEI. This CDR3 reads CASSSFAGGTDTQYF. In nucleotides, the CDR3 is TGTGCCAGCAGTTCGTTTGCGGGAGGCACAGATACGCAGTATTTT.

The V gene is TRBV6-1, the J gene TRBJ2-7; no clear D gene. The ends were cut back, 6 bases at V and 3 bases at J, with 6 bases in the middle. This CDR3 is 11 amino acids long. Germline CDR1 is MNHNS and CDR2 is SASEGT. The CDR3 loop is CASSSYYEQYF. CDR3 DNA sequence: TGTGCCAGCAGCTCCTACTACGAGCAGTACTTC.

CDR3 bases: TGCACCAGCAGCCCCCTTAGTAGGGAGGCCGTTAATCAGCCCCAGCATTTT. It specifies CTSSPLSREAVNQPQHF. The gene calls are TRBV1 and TRBJ1-5. TRBV1 is a listed pseudogene. CDR3 length equals 17 residues.

The J gene is TRBJ2-7, the V gene TRBV11-2; no definite D call. The CDR3 consists of 14 residues. Germline V gene data show CDR1 as SGHAT and CDR2 as FQNNGV. V was trimmed by 0 bases and J by 0 bases, leaving 6 bases between them. Written as DNA, the CDR3 is TGTGCCAGCAGCTTAGACCGACTCTCCTACGAGCAGTACTTC. It translates to CASSLDRLSYEQYF.

The rearrangement joins TRBV30 to TRBJ1-3, with TRBD1 matching over 7 bases. V trimming: 4 bases; J trimming: 0 bases; junction bases outside the gene matches: 6. The CDR3 length is 15 residues. CDR1 GTSNPN and CDR2 SVGIG come from the germline V gene (reference sequence). CDR3: CAWMRRGTSGNTIYF. In nucleotides, the CDR3 is TGTGCCTGGATGCGCAGGGGGACCTCTGGAAACACCATATATTTT.

The rearrangement joins TRBV11-2 to TRBJ2-1; D remains ambiguous. The CDR3 is 17 amino acids. Looked up from germline, CDR1 is SGHAT and CDR2 is FQNNGV. Trimming cost V 0 bases and J 4 bases, with 16 bases left between them. DNA of the CDR3: TGTGCCAGCAGCTTAGATTCGCGAAGCGTCACGTACAATGAGCAGTTCTTC. Protein: CASSLDSRSVTYNEQFF.

V is TRBV7-2 and J is TRBJ2-1, with TRBD1 matching over 7 bases. The CDR3 has 14 amino acids. Germline assignment: CDR1 SGHTA and CDR2 FQGNSA. J lost 15 bases, V lost 1 base, and 12 bases had no gene match. CDR3: CASSLVGQSPGGFF. The DNA of the CDR3 is TGTGCCAGCAGCTTAGTGGGACAGTCTCCCGGCGGGTTCTTC.

V and J are TRBV14 and TRBJ2-5, with a possible D match to TRBD1 (6 bases). Germline CDR1 SGHDN, CDR2 FVKESK. Trimming took 4 bases from V and 4 from J, leaving 16 bases between them. The CDR3 runs 15 residues. In DNA, the CDR3 is TGTGCCAGCAGCCCTTCCTCGACAGGAAGAGAGACCCAGTACTTC. It specifies CASSPSSTGRETQYF.

For this clone: Without the conserved terminal phenylalanine or tryptophan, this CDR3 likely stems from a read error. The chain couples TRBV6-5 to TRBJ1-5; weak D call: TRBD1 (5 bases). The CDR3 sequence is 14 residues long. From germline, CDR1 is MNHEY and CDR2 SVGAGI. V lost 6 bases and J 0 bases, leaving 9 bases between the germline ends. The CDR3 coding sequence is TGTGCCAGCAGGCCAGGGATTAGCAATCAGCCCCAGCATTGT. The encoded protein is CASRPGISNQPQHC.

The V gene is TRBV27, the J gene TRBJ2-7, with D perhaps TRBD1 (6 bases). The CDR3 runs to 15 residues. Germline V lookup: CDR1 MNHEY, CDR2 SMNVEV (reference sequence). V was shortened by 6 bases and J by 1 base, with 16 bases between the two germline ends. DNA of the CDR3: TGTGCCAGCAGCCCTACCCCGAGGGGGTCCTACGAGCAGTACTTC. Amino acid sequence: CASSPTPRGSYEQYF.

V gene TRBV9 combines with J gene TRBJ2-2; D might be TRBD2 (5 bases). The CDR3 consists of 16 residues. Trimming took off 0 bases at V and 2 bases at J, with 11 bases between the two ends. The germline V gene has CDR1 SGDLS and CDR2 YYNGEE. CDR3 nucleotide sequence: TGTGCCAGCAGCGTAGCGGGGAAGGGAAACACCGGGGAGCTGTTTTTT. The encoded protein is CASSVAGKGNTGELFF.

This clone was picked up a small number of times. The genes are TRBV5-1 and TRBJ2-2, with D maybe TRBD1 (6 bases). The CDR3 covers 15 residues. Looked up from germline, CDR1 is SGHRS and CDR2 is YFSETQ. Trimming took off 5 bases at V and 1 base at J, with 12 bases between the two ends. CDR3 residues: CASRGSTGNTGELFF. The CDR3 region has the DNA TGCGCCAGCAGAGGATCGACAGGGAACACCGGGGAGCTGTTTTTT.

The V call is TRBV27, the J call TRBJ2-7; D is unclear. V lost 5 bases, J lost 2 bases, and 13 bases lay in between. CDR1 MNHEY and CDR2 SMNVEV come from the germline V gene (reference sequence). The CDR3 length is 14 residues. In DNA form, the CDR3 reads TGTGCCAGCAGTCGCACCGGTGTTACCTACGAGCAGTACTTC. Protein: CASSRTGVTYEQYF.

The CDR3 DNA reads TGTGCCAGCAGTGACTCGAGCGGCTCCTACAATGAGCAGTTCTTC. Protein: CASSDSSGSYNEQFF. The chain carries TRBV6-4 and TRBJ2-1; a possible D gene is TRBD2 (5 bases). Trimming took 0 bases from V and 0 from J, leaving 6 bases between them. The CDR3 loop spans 15 amino acids. Germline CDR1 is MRHNA and CDR2 is SNTAGT.

The V call is TRBV30, the J call TRBJ2-7; D perhaps matches TRBD1 (5 bases). There are 13 residues in the CDR3. Germline assignment: CDR1 GTSNPN and CDR2 SVGIG (reference sequence). Trimming took 2 bases from V and 2 from J, leaving 10 bases between them. Here the CDR3 DNA reads TGTGCCTGGAGTTTCCAGGGCCCCTACGAGCAGTACTTC. It codes for CAWSFQGPYEQYF.

This sequence joins TRBV10-2 and TRBJ1-2; D call uncertain. The V end lost 8 bases, the J end lost 2 bases, and 18 bases lay between the germline ends. Germline V gene sequence: CDR1 WSHSY, CDR2 SAAADI. There are 15 residues in the CDR3. The CDR3: CASRPQVTINYGYTF. The CDR3 region has the DNA TGCGCCAGCCGTCCCCAGGTTACGATAAACTATGGCTACACCTTC.

The chain combines TRBV28 with TRBJ1-1, with TRBD1 identical over 8 bases. V lost 5 bases and J lost 2; bases outside the gene matches: 10. The CDR3 length is 16 residues. Germline CDR1 MDHEN, CDR2 SYDVKM. For the CDR3, the DNA is TGTGCCAGCAGTCCAACTCCGGGACAGGTAAACACTGAAGCTTTCTTT. It yields the protein CASSPTPGQVNTEAFF. Full variable domain (missing parts from reference TRBV28 and TRBJ1-1): DVKVTQSSRYLVKRTGEKVFLECVQDMDHENMFWYRQDPGLGLRLIYFSYDVKMKEKGDIPEGYSVSREKKERFSLILESASTNQTSMYLCASSPTPGQVNTEAFFGQGTRLTVV.

This clone has a single count. The rearrangement joins TRBV29-1 to TRBJ2-3, with TRBD2 matching 14 bases. The CDR3 spans 17 residues. J was trimmed by 3 bases and V by 7 bases; bases with no gene match: 12. Per germline, CDR1 SQVTM and CDR2 ANQGSEA. CDR3 residues: CSATSGRAAWGTDTQYF. DNA for the CDR3: TGCAGCGCGACTAGCGGGAGGGCCGCTTGGGGGACAGATACGCAGTATTTT.

The CDR3 region is CASSAGLSGNTIYF. The CDR3 coding sequence is TGCGCCAGCAGTGCGGGACTCTCCGGGAACACCATATATTTT. The chain combines TRBV10-2 with TRBJ1-3, with a weak D call TRBD1 (5 bases). The V gene lost 4 bases and the J gene lost 7 bases, with 14 bases spanning the gap. Germline CDR1 is WSHSY and CDR2 is SAAADI. The CDR3 loop spans 14 amino acids.

The chain combines TRBV19 with TRBJ1-5; 8 nucleotides match TRBD1. The CDR3 runs 14 residues. Germline loops: CDR1 LNHDA, CDR2 SQIVND (reference sequence). V shed 5 bases and J 2 bases; nucleotides not matched to a gene: 2. CDR3 bases: TGTGCCAGTAGTGACAGGGGTGGCAATCAGCCCCAGCATTTT. The encoded protein is CASSDRGGNQPQHF.